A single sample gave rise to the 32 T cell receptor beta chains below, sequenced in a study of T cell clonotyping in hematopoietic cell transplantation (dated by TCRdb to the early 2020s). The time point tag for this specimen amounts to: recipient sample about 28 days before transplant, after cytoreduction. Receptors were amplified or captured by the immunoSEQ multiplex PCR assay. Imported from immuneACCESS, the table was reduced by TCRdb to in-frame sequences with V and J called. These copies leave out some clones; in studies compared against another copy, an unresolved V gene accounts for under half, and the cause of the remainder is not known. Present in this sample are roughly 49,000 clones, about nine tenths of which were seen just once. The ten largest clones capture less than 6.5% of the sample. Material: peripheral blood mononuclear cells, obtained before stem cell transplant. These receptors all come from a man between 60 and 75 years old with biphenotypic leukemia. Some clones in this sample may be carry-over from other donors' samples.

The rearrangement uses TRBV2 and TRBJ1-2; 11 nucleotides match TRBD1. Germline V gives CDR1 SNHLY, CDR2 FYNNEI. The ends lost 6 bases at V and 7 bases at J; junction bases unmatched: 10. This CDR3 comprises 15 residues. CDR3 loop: CASSLTDRGQGGYTF. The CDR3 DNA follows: TGTGCCAGCAGCCTTACGGACAGGGGGCAGGGTGGCTACACCTTC.

For the CDR3, the DNA is TGTGCCAGCAGTTACCGAGCAGGGAATCAGCCCCAGCATTTT. Amino acid sequence: CASSYRAGNQPQHF. V is TRBV6-5 and J is TRBJ1-5, with D possibly TRBD1 on 5 matching bases. This CDR3 spans 14 amino acids. Germline lookup yields CDR1 MNHEY and CDR2 SVGAGI. Deletions cut 2 bases from V and 4 bases from J, with 9 bases between.

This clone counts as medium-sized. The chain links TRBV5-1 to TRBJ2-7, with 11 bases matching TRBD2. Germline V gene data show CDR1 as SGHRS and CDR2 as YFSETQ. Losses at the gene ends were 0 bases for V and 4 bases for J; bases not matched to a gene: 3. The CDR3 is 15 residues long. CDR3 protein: CASSLEASGRYEQYF. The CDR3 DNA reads TGCGCCAGCAGCTTGGAGGCTAGCGGGAGGTACGAGCAGTACTTC.

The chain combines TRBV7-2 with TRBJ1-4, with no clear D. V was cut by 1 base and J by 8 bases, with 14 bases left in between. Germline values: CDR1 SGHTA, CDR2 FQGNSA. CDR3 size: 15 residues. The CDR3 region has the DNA TGTGCCAGCAGCTTAGAGGCCGACTTCGGGGAAAAACTGTTTTTT. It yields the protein CASSLEADFGEKLFF. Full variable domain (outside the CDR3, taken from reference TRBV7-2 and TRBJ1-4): GAGVSQSPSNKVTEKGKDVELRCDPISGHTALYWYRQSLGQGLEFLIYFQGNSAPDKSGLPSDRFSAERTGGSVSTLTIQRTQQEDSAVYLCASSLEADFGEKLFFGSGTQLSVL.

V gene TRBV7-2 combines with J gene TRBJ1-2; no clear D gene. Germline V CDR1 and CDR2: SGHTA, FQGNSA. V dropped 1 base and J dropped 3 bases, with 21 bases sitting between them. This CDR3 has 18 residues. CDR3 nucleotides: TGTGCCAGCAGCTTAGTATCCGGTACTGCTACTAAGTACTATGGCTACACCTTC. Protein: CASSLVSGTATKYYGYTF.

In DNA, the CDR3 is TGTGCCTGGAGTCGCCGGACAGCTGAAGCTTTCTTT. Translation gives CAWSRRTAEAFF. The rearrangement joins TRBV30 to TRBJ1-1; D perhaps matches TRBD1 (6 bases). V dropped 2 bases and J dropped 6 bases, with 10 bases sitting between them. Per germline, CDR1 GTSNPN and CDR2 SVGIG (reference sequence). There are 12 residues in the CDR3.

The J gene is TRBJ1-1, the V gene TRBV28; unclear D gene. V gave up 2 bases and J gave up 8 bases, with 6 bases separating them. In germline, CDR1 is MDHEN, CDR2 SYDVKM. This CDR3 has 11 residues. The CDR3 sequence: CASSLQLEAFF. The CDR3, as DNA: TGTGCCAGCAGTTTACAGCTAGAAGCTTTCTTT. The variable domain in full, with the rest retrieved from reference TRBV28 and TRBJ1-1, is DVKVTQSSRYLVKRTGEKVFLECVQDMDHENMFWYRQDPGLGLRLIYFSYDVKMKEKGDIPEGYSVSREKKERFSLILESASTNQTSMYLCASSLQLEAFFGQGTRLTVV.

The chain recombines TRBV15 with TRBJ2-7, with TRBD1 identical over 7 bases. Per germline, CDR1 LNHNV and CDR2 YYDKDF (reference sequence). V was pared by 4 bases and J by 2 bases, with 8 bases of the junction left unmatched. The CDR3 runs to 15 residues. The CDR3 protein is CATSTSTGPAYEQYF. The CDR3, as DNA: TGTGCCACCAGCACTTCGACAGGGCCTGCCTACGAGCAGTACTTC.

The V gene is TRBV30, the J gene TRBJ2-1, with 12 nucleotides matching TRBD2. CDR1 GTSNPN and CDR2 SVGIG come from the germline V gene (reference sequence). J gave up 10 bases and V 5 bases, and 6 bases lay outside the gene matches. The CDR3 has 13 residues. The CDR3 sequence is CAWAILAGGEQFF. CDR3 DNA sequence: TGTGCCTGGGCGATACTAGCGGGAGGCGAGCAGTTCTTC. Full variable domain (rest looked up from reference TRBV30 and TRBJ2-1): SQTIHQWPATLVQPVGSPLSLECTVEGTSNPNLYWYRQAAGRGLQLLFYSVGIGQISSEVPQNLSASRPQDRQFILSSKKLLLSDSGFYLCAWAILAGGEQFFGPGTRLTVL.

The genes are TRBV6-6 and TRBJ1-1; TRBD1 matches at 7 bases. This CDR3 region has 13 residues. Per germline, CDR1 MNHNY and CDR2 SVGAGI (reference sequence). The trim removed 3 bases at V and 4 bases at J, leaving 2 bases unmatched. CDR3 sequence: CASSYQGGTEAFF. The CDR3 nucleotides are TGTGCCAGCAGTTATCAGGGGGGCACTGAAGCTTTCTTT.

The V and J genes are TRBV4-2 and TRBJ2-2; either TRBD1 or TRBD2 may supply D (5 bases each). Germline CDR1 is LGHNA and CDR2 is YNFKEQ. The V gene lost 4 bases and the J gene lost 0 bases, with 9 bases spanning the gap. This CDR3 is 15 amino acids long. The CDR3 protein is CASSPGTANTGELFF. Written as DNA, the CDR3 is TGTGCCAGCAGCCCAGGGACCGCGAACACCGGGGAGCTGTTTTTT.

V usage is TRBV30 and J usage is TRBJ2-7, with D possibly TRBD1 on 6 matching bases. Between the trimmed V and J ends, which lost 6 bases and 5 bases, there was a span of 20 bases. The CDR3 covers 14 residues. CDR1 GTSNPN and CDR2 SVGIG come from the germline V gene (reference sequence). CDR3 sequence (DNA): TGTGCCTGCCGAGAAGGGGGTCGCAGGCACGAGCAGTACTTC. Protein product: CACREGGRRHEQYF.

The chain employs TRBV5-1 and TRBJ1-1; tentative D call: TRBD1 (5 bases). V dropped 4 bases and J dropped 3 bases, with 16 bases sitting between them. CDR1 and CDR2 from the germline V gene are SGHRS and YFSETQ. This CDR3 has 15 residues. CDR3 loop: CASSEGPLGDTEAFF. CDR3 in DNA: TGCGCCAGCAGCGAAGGACCCCTAGGGGACACTGAAGCTTTCTTT.

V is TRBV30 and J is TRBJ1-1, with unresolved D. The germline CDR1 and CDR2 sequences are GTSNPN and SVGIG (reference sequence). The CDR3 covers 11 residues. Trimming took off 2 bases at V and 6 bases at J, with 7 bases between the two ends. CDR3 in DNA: TGTGCCTGGAGTAGGGTCTCTGAAGCTTTCTTT. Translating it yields CAWSRVSEAFF.

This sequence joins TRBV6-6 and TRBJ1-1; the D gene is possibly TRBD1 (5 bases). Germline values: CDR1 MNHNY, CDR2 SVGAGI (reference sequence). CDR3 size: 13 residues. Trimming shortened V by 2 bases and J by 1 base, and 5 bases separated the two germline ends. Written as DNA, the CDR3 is TGTGCCAGCAGTTACGGGGGGAACACTGAAGCTTTCTTT. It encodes CASSYGGNTEAFF.

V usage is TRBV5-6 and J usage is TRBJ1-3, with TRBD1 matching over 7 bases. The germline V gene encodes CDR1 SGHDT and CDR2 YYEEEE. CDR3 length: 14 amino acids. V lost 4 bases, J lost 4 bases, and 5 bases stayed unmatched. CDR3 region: CASSPTGWGNTIYF. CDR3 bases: TGTGCCAGCAGCCCGACAGGGTGGGGAAACACCATATATTTT.

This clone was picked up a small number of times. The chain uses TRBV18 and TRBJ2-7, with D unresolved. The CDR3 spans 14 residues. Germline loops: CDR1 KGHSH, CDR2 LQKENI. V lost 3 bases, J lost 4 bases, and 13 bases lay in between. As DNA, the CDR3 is TGTGCCAGCTCACCTGCCGGACCTCGGTACGAGCAGTACTTC. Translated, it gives CASSPAGPRYEQYF.

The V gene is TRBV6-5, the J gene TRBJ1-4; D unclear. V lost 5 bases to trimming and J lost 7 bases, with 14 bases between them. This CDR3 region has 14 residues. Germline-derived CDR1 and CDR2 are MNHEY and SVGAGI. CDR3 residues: CASSDAPAAEKLFF. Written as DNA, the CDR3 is TGTGCCAGCAGTGATGCCCCGGCGGCTGAAAAACTGTTTTTT.

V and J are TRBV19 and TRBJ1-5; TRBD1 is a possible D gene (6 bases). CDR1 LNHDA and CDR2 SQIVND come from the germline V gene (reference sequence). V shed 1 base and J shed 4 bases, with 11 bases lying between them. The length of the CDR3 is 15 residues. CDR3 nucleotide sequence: TGTGCCAGTAGTATAGCCGGACAGATTAATCAGCCCCAGCATTTT. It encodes CASSIAGQINQPQHF.

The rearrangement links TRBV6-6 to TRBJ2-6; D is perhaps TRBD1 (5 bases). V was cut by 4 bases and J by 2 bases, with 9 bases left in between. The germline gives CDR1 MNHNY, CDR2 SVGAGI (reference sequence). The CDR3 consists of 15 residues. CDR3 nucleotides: TGTGCCAGCAGTTCTGAAGGGGCTGGGGCCAACGTCCTGACTTTC. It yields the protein CASSSEGAGANVLTF.

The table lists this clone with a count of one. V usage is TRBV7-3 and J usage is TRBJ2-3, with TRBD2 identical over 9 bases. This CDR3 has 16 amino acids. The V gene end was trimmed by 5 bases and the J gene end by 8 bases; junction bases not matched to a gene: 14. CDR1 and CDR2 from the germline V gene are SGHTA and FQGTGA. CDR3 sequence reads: CASSLSTSGHRSTQYF. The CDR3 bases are TGTGCCAGCAGCCTTTCTACTAGCGGGCACAGGAGTACGCAGTATTTT. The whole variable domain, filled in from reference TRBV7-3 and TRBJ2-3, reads GAGVSQTPSNKVTEKGKYVELRCDPISGHTALYWYRQSLGQGPEFLIYFQGTGAADDSGLPNDRFFAVRPEGSVSTLKIQRTERGDSAVYLCASSLSTSGHRSTQYFGPGTRLTVL.

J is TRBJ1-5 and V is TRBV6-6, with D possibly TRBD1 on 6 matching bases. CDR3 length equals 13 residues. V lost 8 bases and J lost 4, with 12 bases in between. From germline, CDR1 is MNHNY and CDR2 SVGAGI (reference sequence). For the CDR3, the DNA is TGTGCCAGCTCCAGGGGAGGGAATCAGCCCCAGCATTTT. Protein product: CASSRGGNQPQHF.

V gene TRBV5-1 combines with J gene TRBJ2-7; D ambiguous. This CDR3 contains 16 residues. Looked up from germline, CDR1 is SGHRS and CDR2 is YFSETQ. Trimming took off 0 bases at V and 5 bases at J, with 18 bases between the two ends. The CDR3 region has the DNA TGCGCCAGCAGCTTGGTGGCAGGCCAGCCCTGGGACGAGCAGTACTTC. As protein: CASSLVAGQPWDEQYF. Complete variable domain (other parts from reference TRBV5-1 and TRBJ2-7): KAGVTQTPRYLIKTRGQQVTLSCSPISGHRSVSWYQQTPGQGLQFLFEYFSETQRNKGNFPGRFSGRQFSNSRSEMNVSTLELGDSALYLCASSLVAGQPWDEQYFGPGTRLTVT.

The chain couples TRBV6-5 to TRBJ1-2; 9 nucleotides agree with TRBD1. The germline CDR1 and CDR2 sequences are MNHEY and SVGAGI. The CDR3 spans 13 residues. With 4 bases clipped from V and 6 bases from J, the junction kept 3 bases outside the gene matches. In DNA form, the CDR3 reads TGTGCCAGCAGTTGGGACAGGGAGGATGGCTACACCTTC. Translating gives CASSWDREDGYTF.

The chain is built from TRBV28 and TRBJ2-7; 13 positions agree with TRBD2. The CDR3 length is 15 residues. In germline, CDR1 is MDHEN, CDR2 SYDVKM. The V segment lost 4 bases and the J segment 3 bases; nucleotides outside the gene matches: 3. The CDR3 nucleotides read TGTGCCAGCAGTTCGTGGACTAGCGGGAGCTACGAGCAGTACTTC. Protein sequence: CASSSWTSGSYEQYF. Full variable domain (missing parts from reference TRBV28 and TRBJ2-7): DVKVTQSSRYLVKRTGEKVFLECVQDMDHENMFWYRQDPGLGLRLIYFSYDVKMKEKGDIPEGYSVSREKKERFSLILESASTNQTSMYLCASSSWTSGSYEQYFGPGTRLTVT.

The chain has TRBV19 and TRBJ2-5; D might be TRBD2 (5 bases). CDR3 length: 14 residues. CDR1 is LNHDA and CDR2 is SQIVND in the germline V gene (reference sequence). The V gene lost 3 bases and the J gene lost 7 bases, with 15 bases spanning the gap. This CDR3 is CASSISSTGGTQYF. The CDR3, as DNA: TGTGCCAGTAGTATTTCGTCAACTGGAGGGACCCAGTACTTC.

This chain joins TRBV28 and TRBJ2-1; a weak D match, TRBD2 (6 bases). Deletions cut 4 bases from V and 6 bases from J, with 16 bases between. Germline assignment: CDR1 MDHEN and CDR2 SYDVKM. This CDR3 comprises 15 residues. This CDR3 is CASSSNRDSFNEQFF. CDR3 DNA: TGTGCCAGCAGTTCGAACCGGGACTCTTTCAATGAGCAGTTCTTC.

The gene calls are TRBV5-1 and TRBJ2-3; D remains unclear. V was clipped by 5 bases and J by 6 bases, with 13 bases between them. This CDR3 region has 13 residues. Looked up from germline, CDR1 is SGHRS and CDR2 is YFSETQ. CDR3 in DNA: TGCGCCAGCAGTGTCCACACGGAGGATACGCAGTATTTT. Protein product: CASSVHTEDTQYF.

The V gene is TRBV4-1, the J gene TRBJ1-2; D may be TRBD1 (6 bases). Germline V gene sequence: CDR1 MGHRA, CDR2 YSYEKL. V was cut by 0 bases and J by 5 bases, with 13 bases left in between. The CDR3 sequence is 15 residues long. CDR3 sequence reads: CASSQDGGGQYGYTF. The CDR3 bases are TGCGCCAGCAGCCAAGACGGTGGGGGGCAATATGGCTACACCTTC.

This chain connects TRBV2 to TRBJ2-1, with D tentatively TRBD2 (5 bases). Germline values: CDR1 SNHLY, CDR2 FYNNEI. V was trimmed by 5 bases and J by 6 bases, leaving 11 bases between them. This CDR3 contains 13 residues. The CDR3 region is CASSREGSNEQFF. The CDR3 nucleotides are TGTGCCAGCAGTCGAGAGGGTAGCAATGAGCAGTTCTTC.

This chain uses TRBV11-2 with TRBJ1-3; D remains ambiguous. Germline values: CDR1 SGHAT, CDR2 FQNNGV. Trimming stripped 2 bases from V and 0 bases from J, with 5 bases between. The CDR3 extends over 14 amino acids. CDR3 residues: CASSLSVSGNTIYF. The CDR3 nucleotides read TGTGCCAGCAGCTTATCAGTCTCTGGAAACACCATATATTTT. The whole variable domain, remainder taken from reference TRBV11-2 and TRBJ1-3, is EAGVAQSPRYKIIEKRQSVAFWCNPISGHATLYWYQQILGQGPKLLIQFQNNGVVDDSQLPKDRFSAERLKGVDSTLKIQPAKLEDSAVYLCASSLSVSGNTIYFGEGSWLTVV.

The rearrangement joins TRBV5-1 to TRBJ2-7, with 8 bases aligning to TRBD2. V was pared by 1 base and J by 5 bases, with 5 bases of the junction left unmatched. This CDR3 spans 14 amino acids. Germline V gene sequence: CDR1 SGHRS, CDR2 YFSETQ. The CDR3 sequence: CASSLSGGIDEQYF. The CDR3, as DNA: TGCGCCAGCAGCTTGTCGGGAGGGATCGACGAGCAGTACTTC.